This passage covers 25 T cell receptor beta chains from one sample sequenced in a study of technical replicates of blood from a few donors. The assay was immunoSEQ multiplex PCR, and TCRdb's table has in-frame clones only and misses some. The table lists 50,000 or so clones, about 90% of them singletons. Input material: PBMCs. The receptors were sampled from a human donor in good health. Some clones in this sample may be carry-over from other donors' samples.

The DNA of the CDR3 is TGCGCCAGCAGCCAGGGGAACCCTCCGTCCCTCTCTGGAAACACCATATATTTT. Encoded protein: CASSQGNPPSLSGNTIYF. The chain employs TRBV10-1 and TRBJ1-3; a possible D gene is TRBD1 (6 bases). Trimming left V 6 bases short and J 0 bases short, with 21 bases between. Germline V gene data show CDR1 as WNHNN and CDR2 as SYGVQD (reference sequence). The CDR3 loop spans 18 amino acids.

The chain links TRBV6-5 to TRBJ2-3; 9 positions agree with TRBD1. This CDR3 is 15 amino acids long. V lost 2 bases to trimming and J lost 3 bases; unmatched junction nucleotides: 3. CDR1 is MNHEY and CDR2 is SVGAGI in the germline V gene. In nucleotides, the CDR3 is TGTGCCAGCAGTTACCGGGACAGGGAAACAGATACGCAGTATTTT. Residues: CASSYRDRETDTQYF.

The chain employs TRBV5-8 and TRBJ2-6; 8 nucleotides line up with TRBD1. The ends lost 2 bases at V and 5 bases at J; junction bases unmatched: 6. CDR1 and CDR2 (germline): SGHTS, YDEGEE. The CDR3 contains 16 residues. CDR3 region: CASSLITGGWANVLTF. CDR3 sequence (DNA): TGTGCCAGCAGCTTAATCACAGGGGGATGGGCCAACGTCCTGACTTTC.

The chain links TRBV29-1 to TRBJ2-5; D is uncertain. The CDR3 covers 13 residues. Germline values: CDR1 SQVTM, CDR2 ANQGSEA. Trimming pared 7 bases from V and 4 bases from J, leaving 16 bases between. CDR3 nucleotide sequence: TGCAGCGCGTCCCAGGCCTCCGGAGAGACCCAGTACTTC. Translated: CSASQASGETQYF. The full variable domain, completed using reference TRBV29-1 and TRBJ2-5, is SAVISQKPSRDICQRGTSLTIQCQVDSQVTMMFWYRQQPGQSLTLIATANQGSEATYESGFVIDKFPISRPNLTFSTLTVSNMSPEDSSIYLCSASQASGETQYFGPGTRLLVL.

The chain has TRBV12-5 and TRBJ2-2; 10 bases align to TRBD1. Germline values: CDR1 LGHNT, CDR2 FRNRAP. J lost 4 bases, V lost 8 bases, and 4 bases had no gene match. This CDR3 has 14 amino acids. As DNA, the CDR3 is TGTGCTAGTCGACAGGGGGCAGGCACCGGGGAGCTGTTTTTT. Protein product: CASRQGAGTGELFF.

This clone was observed a handful of times. The V call is TRBV7-6, the J call TRBJ2-7, with TRBD2 as a possible D gene (6 bases). V was cut by 5 bases and J by 7 bases, with 12 bases left in between. Germline loops: CDR1 SGHVS, CDR2 FNYEAQ. This CDR3 has 12 amino acids. The CDR3 nucleotides read TGTGCCAGCAGCCCCGACGGGAGAGAGCAGTACTTC. As protein: CASSPDGREQYF.

The V call is TRBV6-5, the J call TRBJ1-1; no clear D. Trimming pared 0 bases from V and 5 bases from J, leaving 7 bases between. The germline V gene has CDR1 MNHEY and CDR2 SVGAGI. The CDR3 consists of 13 residues. CDR3 residues: CASSYSGSTEAFF. The DNA for the CDR3 is TGTGCCAGCAGTTACTCTGGGAGTACTGAAGCTTTCTTT.

V and J are TRBV5-8 and TRBJ2-1, with TRBD2 identical over 11 bases. The germline V gene has CDR1 SGHTS and CDR2 YDEGEE. Unmatched junction bases numbered 10, after V lost 0 bases and J lost 8 bases. The CDR3 length is 17 residues. The CDR3 loop reads CASSLGLLAGEGDEQFF. DNA for the CDR3: TGTGCCAGCAGCTTGGGGCTACTAGCGGGAGAGGGGGATGAGCAGTTCTTC.

The chain links TRBV18 to TRBJ2-3; 10 bases fit TRBD2. This CDR3 has 16 amino acids. The junction had 6 bases not matched to a gene; V was cut back by 3 bases and J by 3 bases. CDR1 is KGHSH, CDR2 LQKENI, per germline. The CDR3: CASSPRLAGLTDTQYF. The CDR3 nucleotides are TGTGCCAGCTCACCCAGACTAGCGGGCCTGACAGATACGCAGTATTTT.

The chain recombines TRBV18 with TRBJ2-7, with 8 nucleotides matching TRBD1. V shed 6 bases and J 5 bases; nucleotides not matched to a gene: 12. The germline CDR1 and CDR2 sequences are KGHSH and LQKENI. This CDR3 spans 15 amino acids. Written as DNA, the CDR3 is TGTGCCAGCTCCGTCACCGATCAGGGGGCCCACGAGCAGTACTTC. Its protein product is CASSVTDQGAHEQYF.

The rearrangement links TRBV4-3 to TRBJ1-6; D is uncertain. The V end lost 0 bases, the J end lost 8 bases, and 5 bases lay between the germline ends. The CDR3 runs to 13 residues. Germline loops: CDR1 LGHNA, CDR2 YSLEER. DNA for the CDR3: TGCGCCAGCAGCCAAGATTATGATTCACCCCTCCACTTT. Translated: CASSQDYDSPLHF.

This clone was recorded only once. This chain connects TRBV7-2 to TRBJ2-7, with TRBD2 matching over 7 bases. The CDR3 has 14 residues. Trimming at V came to 3 bases and at J to 7 bases, leaving 9 bases not matched to a gene. CDR1 is SGHTA, CDR2 FQGNSA, per germline. Here the CDR3 reads CASSFGSGRGEQYF. DNA of the CDR3: TGTGCCAGCAGCTTCGGGAGTGGGAGGGGTGAGCAGTACTTC.

This sequence joins TRBV9 and TRBJ2-3; perhaps TRBD2 as D (5 bases). The germline V gene encodes CDR1 SGDLS and CDR2 YYNGEE. The CDR3 extends over 15 amino acids. V dropped 6 bases and J dropped 6 bases, with 20 bases sitting between them. The CDR3 spells CASTRNEGTADTQYF. The CDR3 DNA reads as TGTGCCAGCACCCGTAATGAGGGCACAGCGGATACGCAGTATTTT.

The CDR3 here is CAISSEGNTIYF. Here the CDR3 DNA reads TGTGCCATCAGCTCAGAAGGAAACACCATATATTTT. The chain recombines TRBV10-3 with TRBJ1-3, with D uncertain. Germline V CDR1 and CDR2: ENHRY, SYGVKD. The CDR3 sequence is 12 residues long. V lost 6 bases to trimming and J lost 4 bases, with 7 bases between them.

The rearrangement joins TRBV18 to TRBJ1-2; TRBD1 aligns across 11 bases. The CDR3 runs 14 residues. The V and J ends lost 5 bases and 2 bases, in that order; junction bases with no gene match: 1. Germline lookup yields CDR1 KGHSH and CDR2 LQKENI. The CDR3 bases are TGTGCCAGCTCAAGGGACAGGGGGAACTATGGCTACACCTTC. Its translation is CASSRDRGNYGYTF.

CDR3 protein: CASSPLTGGNTEAFF. CDR3 DNA sequence: TGTGCCAGCTCACCGTTGACAGGGGGGAACACTGAAGCTTTCTTT. The V gene is TRBV18, the J gene TRBJ1-1; 9 nucleotides match TRBD1. With V trimmed by 3 bases and J by 1 base, 3 bases remained unmatched. Germline CDR1 and CDR2: KGHSH and LQKENI. This CDR3 contains 15 residues.

The chain has TRBV7-3 and TRBJ1-2; D ambiguous. The length of the CDR3 is 13 residues. With 4 bases removed from V and 1 base from J, the gap between germline ends came to 7 bases. Germline loops: CDR1 SGHTA, CDR2 FQGTGA. The CDR3 sequence is CASSSLYNYGYTF. In nucleotides, the CDR3 is TGTGCCAGCAGCTCCCTCTATAACTATGGCTACACCTTC.

V usage is TRBV11-2 and J usage is TRBJ1-4; 7 nucleotides align to TRBD1. Germline trimming cut 0 bases from V and 10 bases from J; bases unmatched to any gene: 8. Germline V gives CDR1 SGHAT, CDR2 FQNNGV. This CDR3 contains 15 residues. The CDR3 spells CASSLEGGGLVKLFF. In DNA, the CDR3 is TGTGCCAGCAGCTTAGAAGGGGGCGGGTTGGTAAAACTGTTTTTT.

This chain links TRBV5-1 with TRBJ1-3, with 7 bases aligning to TRBD1. Germline V CDR1 and CDR2: SGHRS, YFSETQ. V lost 0 bases to trimming and J lost 4 bases; unmatched junction nucleotides: 1. The CDR3 totals 14 residues. This chain's CDR3 is CASSLGQGGNTIYF. For the CDR3, the DNA is TGCGCCAGCAGCTTGGGACAGGGAGGAAACACCATATATTTT. The full variable domain, completed using reference TRBV5-1 and TRBJ1-3, is KAGVTQTPRYLIKTRGQQVTLSCSPISGHRSVSWYQQTPGQGLQFLFEYFSETQRNKGNFPGRFSGRQFSNSRSEMNVSTLELGDSALYLCASSLGQGGNTIYFGEGSWLTVV.

The chain couples TRBV4-2 to TRBJ2-7, with D possibly being TRBD2 (6 bases). The V gene's germline CDR1 is LGHNA and CDR2 YNFKEQ. The CDR3 contains 14 residues. V gave up 2 bases and J gave up 2 bases, with 10 bases separating them. For the CDR3, the DNA is TGTGCCAGCAGCCAACCGACTAGAACCTACGAGCAGTACTTC. It codes for CASSQPTRTYEQYF.

This chain uses TRBV29-1 with TRBJ1-1, with 8 bases aligning to TRBD1. The CDR3 loop spans 11 amino acids. Germline loops: CDR1 SQVTM, CDR2 ANQGSEA. J was trimmed by 9 bases and V by 3 bases; bases with no gene match: 3. The CDR3 bases are TGCAGCGTTGACTGGACAGGGAAAGCTTTCTTT. It specifies CSVDWTGKAFF.

Only a few counts were recorded for this clone. V usage is TRBV7-9 and J usage is TRBJ1-1, with unresolved D. Between the trimmed V and J ends, which lost 5 bases and 6 bases, there was a span of 16 bases. Germline V CDR1 and CDR2: SEHNR, FQNEAQ (reference sequence). There are 14 residues in the CDR3. The CDR3: CASSQMGGNAEAFF. CDR3 in DNA: TGTGCCAGCAGCCAGATGGGAGGAAACGCTGAAGCTTTCTTT.

The chain joins TRBV7-9 to TRBJ1-2; D is unclear. V lost 5 bases and J lost 0, with 13 bases in between. This CDR3 has 15 residues. The V gene's germline CDR1 is SEHNR and CDR2 FQNEAQ (reference sequence). The CDR3 sequence is CASSPGVLTNYGYTF. The DNA of the CDR3 is TGTGCCAGCAGCCCCGGGGTCCTTACTAACTATGGCTACACCTTC. Supplemented by reference TRBV7-9 and TRBJ1-2, the full variable domain reads DTGVSQNPRHKITKRGQNVTFRCDPISEHNRLYWYRQTLGQGPEFLTYFQNEAQLEKSRLLSDRFSAERPKGSFSTLEIQRTEQGDSAMYLCASSPGVLTNYGYTFGSGTRLTVV.

The chain links TRBV21-1 to TRBJ2-7; the D call TRBD1 from the table was never checked on the DNA. TRBV21-1 is noted as a pseudogene. This CDR3 has 16 amino acids. The CDR3 DNA is TGTGCCAGCAGCAGCGGCTCCGGGACAGGGGGCTACGAGCAGTACTTC. Protein product: CASSSGSGTGGYEQYF.

CDR3 region: CASSLRGALISGANVLTF. The CDR3 DNA reads TGTGCCAGCAGCCTTCGGGGGGCGCTCATATCTGGGGCCAACGTCCTGACTTTC. V gene TRBV5-8 combines with J gene TRBJ2-6; D is possibly TRBD2 (7 bases). Germline-derived CDR1 and CDR2 are SGHTS and YDEGEE. Trimming took 4 bases from V and 1 from J, leaving 18 bases between them. The CDR3 is 18 residues long.